The 21 T cell receptor beta chains below come from one sample, sequenced in a study of OX40 agonist ivuxolimab in advanced cancers. TCRdb's copy holds only in-frame clones and misses some; the assay was immunoSEQ multiplex PCR. Of about 120,000 clones listed, over 75% are singletons. The sequencing used CD4+ or CD8+ T cells sorted from blood, collected in a trial of the OX40 agonist ivuxolimab. The receptor source for this set is an adult with an advanced solid tumor such as melanoma, head and neck, liver or kidney cancer.

The chain recombines TRBV5-1 with TRBJ1-4; 8 nucleotides line up with TRBD1. CDR3 length equals 15 residues. Germline-derived CDR1 and CDR2 are SGHRS and YFSETQ. Trimming removed 3 bases from V and 3 bases from J; junction bases left unmatched: 4. The CDR3 region is CASSSQGASNEKLFF. As DNA, the CDR3 is TGCGCCAGCAGCTCCCAGGGGGCCTCTAATGAAAAACTGTTTTTT.

The chain employs TRBV21-1 and TRBJ1-5; the table assigns TRBD1, which was not confirmed against the DNA. TRBV21-1 is annotated as a pseudogene. The CDR3 runs 17 residues. CDR3 amino acids: CASSTGTGVHSNQPQHF. In DNA form, the CDR3 reads TGTGCCAGCAGCACCGGGACAGGGGTTCATAGCAATCAGCCCCAGCATTTT.

The genes are TRBV7-2 and TRBJ1-2; no firm D call. The CDR3 consists of 12 residues. Germline V gene data show CDR1 as SGHTA and CDR2 as FQGNSA. V was pared by 4 bases and J by 8 bases, with 11 bases between. CDR3: CASSSTTRGYTF. CDR3 sequence (DNA): TGTGCCAGCAGCTCGACAACAAGGGGCTACACCTTC. The complete variable domain, with remaining parts taken from reference TRBV7-2 and TRBJ1-2, reads GAGVSQSPSNKVTEKGKDVELRCDPISGHTALYWYRQSLGQGLEFLIYFQGNSAPDKSGLPSDRFSAERTGGSVSTLTIQRTQQEDSAVYLCASSSTTRGYTFGSGTRLTVV.

The rearrangement uses TRBV5-1 and TRBJ1-1, with TRBD1 matching 7 bases. The trim removed 5 bases at V and 4 bases at J, leaving 2 bases unmatched. The CDR3 totals 12 residues. From germline, CDR1 is SGHRS and CDR2 YFSETQ. CDR3 protein: CASRAGGTEAFF. The CDR3 DNA is TGCGCCAGCAGGGCAGGGGGCACTGAAGCTTTCTTT.

This chain links TRBV30 with TRBJ1-6, with D hard to call. The CDR3 consists of 11 residues. V lost 0 bases to trimming and J lost 7 bases, with 1 base between them. Germline assignment: CDR1 GTSNPN and CDR2 SVGIG (reference sequence). The CDR3 DNA sequence: TGTGCCTGGAGTGTAAATTCACCCCTCCACTTT. Translating it yields CAWSVNSPLHF.

The rearrangement joins TRBV28 to TRBJ1-2; weak D call: TRBD1 (5 bases). In germline, CDR1 is MDHEN, CDR2 SYDVKM. CDR3 length equals 12 residues. Trimming removed 5 bases at V and 7 bases at J, with 11 bases between. The chain's CDR3 is CASSTLGGGYTF. The CDR3, as DNA: TGTGCCAGCAGTACCCTCGGGGGTGGCTACACCTTC.

J is TRBJ2-7 and V is TRBV5-6; either TRBD1 or TRBD2 may fit D (5 bases each). The ends were cut back, 4 bases at V and 2 bases at J, with 22 bases in the middle. CDR1 is SGHDT, CDR2 YYEEEE, per germline. This CDR3 is built from 17 residues. The DNA for the CDR3 is TGTGCCAGCAGCATTCGGGGCAGGACATCGAAAGCCTACGAGCAGTACTTC. This encodes CASSIRGRTSKAYEQYF. Full variable domain (remainder filled in from reference TRBV5-6 and TRBJ2-7): DAGVTQSPTHLIKTRGQQVTLRCSPKSGHDTVSWYQQALGQGPQFIFQYYEEEERQRGNFPDRFSGHQFPNYSSELNVNALLLGDSALYLCASSIRGRTSKAYEQYFGPGTRLTVT.

The genes are TRBV5-1 and TRBJ2-7; TRBD1 matches at 7 bases. J was trimmed by 5 bases and V by 6 bases; bases with no gene match: 11. In germline, CDR1 is SGHRS, CDR2 YFSETQ. The CDR3 extends over 14 amino acids. CDR3 amino acids: CASIGQALRDEQYF. Here the CDR3 DNA reads TGCGCCAGCATAGGACAGGCCCTCAGGGACGAGCAGTACTTC.

The chain carries TRBV10-3 and TRBJ2-7; 10 positions agree with TRBD1. The CDR3 contains 14 residues. Germline-derived CDR1 and CDR2 are ENHRY and SYGVKD. V shed 10 bases, J shed 3 bases, and the junction held 9 bases outside the gene matches. CDR3: CATDLGQGGYEQYF. The CDR3 coding sequence is TGTGCCACCGATCTTGGACAGGGGGGCTACGAGCAGTACTTC.

The V call is TRBV2, the J call TRBJ2-3; perhaps D is TRBD1 or TRBD2 (5 bases each). There are 14 residues in the CDR3. Germline loops: CDR1 SNHLY, CDR2 FYNNEI. Trimming took off 0 bases at V and 1 base at J, with 5 bases between the two ends. The CDR3 region has the DNA TGTGCCAGCAGTGAAGCGGGGGGCACAGATACGCAGTATTTT. This encodes CASSEAGGTDTQYF.

The chain has TRBV19 and TRBJ2-3; weak D call: TRBD2 (5 bases). Per the germline V gene, CDR1 is LNHDA and CDR2 is SQIVND (reference sequence). The V end lost 7 bases, the J end lost 6 bases, and 14 bases lay between the germline ends. The CDR3 has 13 amino acids. The CDR3 here is CASTAEGSDTQYF. The CDR3 coding sequence is TGTGCCAGTACAGCCGAGGGTTCGGATACGCAGTATTTT.

This rearrangement joins TRBV7-2 to TRBJ2-2, with D perhaps matching TRBD2 (6 bases). With 2 bases removed from V and 5 bases from J, the gap between germline ends came to 12 bases. Germline V lookup: CDR1 SGHTA, CDR2 FQGNSA. The CDR3 spans 15 residues. The CDR3 bases are TGTGCCAGCAGCTTATCCGGGACTCATACCGGGGAGCTGTTTTTT. Translation gives CASSLSGTHTGELFF.

The chain joins TRBV6-1 to TRBJ1-2, with TRBD1 as a possible D gene (6 bases). The germline V gene encodes CDR1 MNHNS and CDR2 SASEGT. With 7 bases removed from V and 2 bases from J, the gap between germline ends came to 14 bases. The length of the CDR3 is 14 residues. The CDR3 DNA sequence: TGTGCCAGCACTCGACAGGAAAGGAACTATGGCTACACCTTC. Translating it yields CASTRQERNYGYTF.

The gene calls are TRBV9 and TRBJ2-3; D ambiguous. The CDR3 covers 13 residues. V was trimmed by 0 bases and J by 0 bases, leaving 2 bases between them. Germline V CDR1 and CDR2: SGDLS, YYNGEE. The CDR3 DNA follows: TGTGCCAGCAGCGTAGTAAGCACAGATACGCAGTATTTT. Residues: CASSVVSTDTQYF.

The chain recombines TRBV6-5 with TRBJ1-2, with TRBD1 identical over 10 bases. CDR1 is MNHEY and CDR2 is SVGAGI in the germline V gene. V dropped 0 bases and J dropped 4; count of bases not matched to a gene: 5. The CDR3 totals 16 residues. CDR3 sequence: CASSYSRGDRGYGYTF. The CDR3 DNA follows: TGTGCCAGCAGTTACTCGAGAGGGGACAGGGGCTATGGCTACACCTTC.

J is TRBJ2-7 and V is TRBV9; possibly TRBD2 for D (6 bases). This CDR3 is built from 14 residues. V lost 4 bases and J lost 3, with 14 bases in between. Germline assignment: CDR1 SGDLS and CDR2 YYNGEE. CDR3 nucleotide sequence: TGTGCCAGCAGCCCCGGGGTAGCGGACTACGAGCAGTACTTC. This sequence encodes CASSPGVADYEQYF.

The chain employs TRBV28 and TRBJ2-2; TRBD2 matches 16 bases. CDR3 length equals 17 residues. From germline, CDR1 is MDHEN and CDR2 SYDVKM. The junction had 10 bases not matched to a gene; V was cut back by 8 bases and J by 7 bases. CDR3 amino acids: CASFLGLAGGPVGELFF. The CDR3 coding sequence is TGTGCCAGCTTCTTGGGACTAGCGGGGGGGCCCGTCGGGGAGCTGTTTTTT.

This chain uses TRBV5-1 with TRBJ2-7; no clear D gene. V shed 3 bases and J shed 1 base, with 8 bases lying between them. Germline V gene data show CDR1 as SGHRS and CDR2 as YFSETQ. The CDR3 is 13 amino acids. This CDR3 is CASSWQRSYEQYF. The CDR3 nucleotides are TGCGCCAGCAGCTGGCAGAGGTCCTACGAGCAGTACTTC.

The chain carries TRBV29-1 and TRBJ2-1, with TRBD2 as a possible D gene (5 bases). With 2 bases removed from V and 6 bases from J, the gap between germline ends came to 14 bases. Germline values: CDR1 SQVTM, CDR2 ANQGSEA. The CDR3 length is 14 residues. CDR3 in amino acids: CSVENPGRGNEQFF. The DNA for the CDR3 is TGCAGCGTTGAAAACCCCGGACGGGGCAATGAGCAGTTCTTC.

The gene calls are TRBV19 and TRBJ1-5; 8 bases are shared with TRBD1. Germline V lookup: CDR1 LNHDA, CDR2 SQIVND (reference sequence). The CDR3 has 14 residues. With 6 bases clipped from V and 9 bases from J, the junction kept 10 bases outside the gene matches. CDR3 protein: CASSPTGEKVPQHF. DNA of the CDR3: TGTGCCAGTAGCCCGACAGGGGAAAAAGTGCCCCAGCATTTT.

The chain recombines TRBV30 with TRBJ2-5, with TRBD2 matching 13 bases. The CDR3 is 16 residues long. Germline-derived CDR1 and CDR2 are GTSNPN and SVGIG (reference sequence). The J segment lost 3 bases and the V segment lost 2 bases, leaving 6 bases of the junction unmatched. The CDR3 DNA follows: TGTGCCTGGAGTTCTGGACTAGCGGGGGCCAAAGAGACCCAGTACTTC. Its protein product is CAWSSGLAGAKETQYF.